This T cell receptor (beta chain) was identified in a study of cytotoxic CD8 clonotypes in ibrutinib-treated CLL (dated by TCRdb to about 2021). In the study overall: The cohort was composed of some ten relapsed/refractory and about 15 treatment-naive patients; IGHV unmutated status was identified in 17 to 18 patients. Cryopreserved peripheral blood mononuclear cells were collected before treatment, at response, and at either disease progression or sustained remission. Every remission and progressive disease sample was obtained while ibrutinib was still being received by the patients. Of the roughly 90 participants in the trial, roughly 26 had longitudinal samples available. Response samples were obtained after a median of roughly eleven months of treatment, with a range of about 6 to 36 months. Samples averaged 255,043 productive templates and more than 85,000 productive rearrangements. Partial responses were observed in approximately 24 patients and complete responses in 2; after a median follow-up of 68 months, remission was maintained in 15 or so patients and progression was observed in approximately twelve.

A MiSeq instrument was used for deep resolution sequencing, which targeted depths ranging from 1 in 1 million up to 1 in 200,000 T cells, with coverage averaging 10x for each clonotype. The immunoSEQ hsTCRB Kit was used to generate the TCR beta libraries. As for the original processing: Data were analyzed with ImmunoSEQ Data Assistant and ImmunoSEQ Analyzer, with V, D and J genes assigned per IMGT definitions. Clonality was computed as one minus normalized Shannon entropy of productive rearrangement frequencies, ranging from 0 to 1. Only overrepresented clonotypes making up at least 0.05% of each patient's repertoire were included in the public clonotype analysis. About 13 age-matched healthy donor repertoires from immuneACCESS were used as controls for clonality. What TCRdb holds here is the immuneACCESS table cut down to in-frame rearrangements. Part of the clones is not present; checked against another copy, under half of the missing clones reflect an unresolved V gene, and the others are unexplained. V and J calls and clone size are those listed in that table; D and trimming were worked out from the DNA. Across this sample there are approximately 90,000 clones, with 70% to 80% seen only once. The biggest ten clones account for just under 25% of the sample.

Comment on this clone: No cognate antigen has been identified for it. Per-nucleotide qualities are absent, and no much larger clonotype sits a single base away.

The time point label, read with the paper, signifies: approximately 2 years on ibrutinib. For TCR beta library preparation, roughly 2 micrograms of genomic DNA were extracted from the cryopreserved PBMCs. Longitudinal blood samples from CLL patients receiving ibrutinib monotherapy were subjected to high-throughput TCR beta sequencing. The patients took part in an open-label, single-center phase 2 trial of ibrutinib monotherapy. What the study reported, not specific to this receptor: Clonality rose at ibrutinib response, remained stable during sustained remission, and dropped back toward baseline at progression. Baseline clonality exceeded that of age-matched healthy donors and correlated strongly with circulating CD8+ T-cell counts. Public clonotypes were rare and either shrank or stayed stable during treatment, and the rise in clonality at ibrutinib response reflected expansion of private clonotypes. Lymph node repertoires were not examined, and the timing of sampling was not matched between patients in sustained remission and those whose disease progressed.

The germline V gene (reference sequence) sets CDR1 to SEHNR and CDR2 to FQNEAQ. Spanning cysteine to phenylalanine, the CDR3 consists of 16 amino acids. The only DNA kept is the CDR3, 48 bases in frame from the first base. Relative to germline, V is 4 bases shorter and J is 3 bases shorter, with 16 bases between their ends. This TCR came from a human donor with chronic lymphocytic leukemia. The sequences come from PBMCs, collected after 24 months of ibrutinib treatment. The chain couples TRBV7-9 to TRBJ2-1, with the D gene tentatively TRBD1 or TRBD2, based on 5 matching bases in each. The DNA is TGTGCCAGCAGCTGGTGGTCGGGGACGGGCTACAATGAGCAGTTCTTC. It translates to CASSWWSGTGYNEQFF.